A single sample gave rise to the 6 T cell receptor beta chains below, sequenced in a study of control samples from healthy donors and cancer patients. Repertoires were generated with immunoSEQ multiplex PCR, while TCRdb's copy carries only in-frame clones and drops some. The table has fewer than 100,000 clones, more than 75% seen once. What was sequenced was blood. Receptors originate from a woman aged 60-75 years in good health.

The V and J genes are TRBV5-1 and TRBJ1-6; TRBD1 aligns across 9 bases. V was pared by 4 bases and J by 10 bases, with 9 bases of the junction left unmatched. Germline V gene sequence: CDR1 SGHRS, CDR2 YFSETQ. The CDR3 has 15 amino acids. This CDR3 is CASSDGQGWGSPLHF. CDR3 in DNA: TGCGCCAGCAGCGACGGACAGGGGTGGGGCTCACCCCTCCACTTT.

In its sample, this clone was seen a few times. J is TRBJ2-3 and V is TRBV7-2; tentative D call: TRBD2 (5 bases). The CDR3 covers 14 residues. Germline CDR1 reads SGHTA; CDR2 reads FQGNSA. The V end was cut by 5 bases, the J end by 0 bases, with 9 bases between. Written as DNA, the CDR3 is TGTGCCAGCAGCACGACTACGAGCACAGATACGCAGTATTTT. Protein sequence: CASSTTTSTDTQYF.

This chain joins TRBV9 and TRBJ1-1; D is ambiguous. Germline V gene sequence: CDR1 SGDLS, CDR2 YYNGEE. V was cut by 2 bases and J by 1 base, with 9 bases left in between. The CDR3 runs 14 residues. DNA for the CDR3: TGTGCCAGCAGCGTCGAGACAAGGAACACTGAAGCTTTCTTT. Amino acids: CASSVETRNTEAFF.

This sequence joins TRBV4-1 and TRBJ2-5, with D tentatively TRBD2 (6 bases). The V end lost 5 bases, the J end lost 3 bases, and 16 bases lay between the germline ends. The CDR3 length is 15 residues. CDR1 is MGHRA and CDR2 is YSYEKL in the germline V gene. Here the CDR3 DNA reads TGCGCCAGCAGCTCCCCCGGGACTCCAAAAGAGACCCAGTACTTC. This encodes CASSSPGTPKETQYF.

This chain connects TRBV4-1 to TRBJ2-7; 7 bases are a match to TRBD1. V dropped 5 bases and J dropped 5; count of bases not matched to a gene: 9. Per germline, CDR1 MGHRA and CDR2 YSYEKL. The length of the CDR3 is 14 residues. The DNA for the CDR3 is TGCGCCAGCAGCGCACCGGGACAGACTAACGAGCAGTACTTC. Amino acid sequence: CASSAPGQTNEQYF.

J is TRBJ2-3 and V is TRBV27; no firm D call. CDR1 is MNHEY, CDR2 SMNVEV, per germline (reference sequence). The CDR3 contains 10 residues. Trimming stripped 5 bases from V and 12 bases from J, with 9 bases between. CDR3 sequence: CASSRWPQYF. As DNA, the CDR3 is TGTGCCAGCAGTCGGTGGCCACAGTATTTT.